The clone carrying this TCR beta chain came up a few times. Its antigen is not known. Germline trimming cut 4 bases from V and 6 bases from J; bases unmatched to any gene: 10. This CDR3 region has 16 residues. Germline assignment: CDR1 SEHNR and CDR2 FQNEAQ (reference sequence). This specimen comes from a study of T cells in Graves' hyperthyroidism and ophthalmopathy. Points from the study as a whole: Model output signaled ophthalmopathy a median 6.5 months ahead of onset. In the analysis, a 13 V-J model separated ophthalmopathy from stable hyperthyroidism.

Using RNA transcripts as the source, TCR beta CDR3 regions were amplified. First-round RT-PCR with HTBI primers amplified the TCR CDR3 region. MiXCR, run by TCRdb on the multiplex PCR reads, gives a single entry per CDR3 protein. The sample comprises a few hundred thousand distinct CDR3 sequences, less than 20% of which are singletons, and roughly 7.3% rests with the top ten. Patients aged 18 to 65 had newly diagnosed hyperthyroidism that had lasted under 2 months. Fresh peripheral blood, about 9.6 ml, yielded the PBMCs. This clonotype was obtained from a woman in her 30s with Graves' hyperthyroidism. The source material was blood. V and J are TRBV7-9 and TRBJ2-2; 8 nucleotides match TRBD2. The CDR3: CASSSQAGVVSGELFF. As DNA, the CDR3 is TGTGCCAGCAGCTCCCAAGCGGGAGTTGTTTCCGGGGAGCTGTTTTTT.